The 15 T cell receptor beta chains below all came from one sample that was sequenced in a study of T cells in Graves' hyperthyroidism and ophthalmopathy. It was RNA transcripts that yielded the amplified TCR beta CDR3 regions. RT-PCR in the first round (using the HTBI primer set) targeted the TCR CDR3. TCRdb reanalysed the multiplex PCR reads using MiXCR and keeps one entry per CDR3 protein. The table shows approximately 430,000 distinct CDR3 sequences, with 15% to 19% occurring only once. The sequencing sample was made of blood. The source of these receptors is a woman aged 18 to 35 with Graves' hyperthyroidism.

This clonotype has ten or more counts. This chain links TRBV9 with TRBJ2-5; TRBD1 matches at 8 bases. There are 15 residues in the CDR3. J lost 5 bases, V lost 3 bases, and 9 bases had no gene match. Germline lookup yields CDR1 SGDLS and CDR2 YYNGEE. The CDR3 reads CASSGKTGVAETQYF. CDR3 nucleotides: TGTGCCAGCAGCGGAAAGACAGGGGTGGCTGAGACCCAGTACTTC.

This clonotype showed up many times. The gene calls are TRBV11-2 and TRBJ2-7; either TRBD1 or TRBD2 may supply D (5 bases each). CDR1 is SGHAT and CDR2 is FQNNGV in the germline V gene. Trimming removed 4 bases from V and 6 bases from J, with 13 bases in between. The CDR3 sequence is 13 residues long. The CDR3 region has the DNA TGTGCCAGCAGCTCCGACCGGGGCAGCGAGCAGTACTTC. As protein: CASSSDRGSEQYF.

Ten or more counts support this clonotype. The gene calls are TRBV12-3 or TRBV12-4 and TRBJ1-2, with D maybe TRBD1 (5 bases). The CDR3 has 15 residues. Deletions cut 1 base from V and 6 bases from J, with 15 bases between. For the CDR3, the DNA is TGTGCCAGCAGTTTAGGTCGTATGTCGGGACATGGCTACACCTTC. Its translation: CASSLGRMSGHGYTF.

This clonotype was observed at least ten times. The chain is built from TRBV20-1 and TRBJ1-5; D is perhaps TRBD1 (6 bases). Trimming shortened V by 2 bases and J by 3 bases, and 23 bases separated the two germline ends. The germline V gene encodes CDR1 DFQATT and CDR2 SNEGSKA (reference sequence). CDR3 length: 18 amino acids. Written as DNA, the CDR3 is TGCAGTGCTAGATTTGGGGACAAGGCCCGAGACAACAATCAGCCCCAGCATTTT. Translated, it gives CSARFGDKARDNNQPQHF.

This clonotype was observed a handful of times. The J gene is TRBJ2-2, the V gene TRBV6-1, with TRBD1 matching over 12 bases. Per the germline V gene, CDR1 is MNHNS and CDR2 is SASEGT. The V segment lost 6 bases and the J segment 6 bases; nucleotides outside the gene matches: 8. The CDR3 contains 16 residues. Written as DNA, the CDR3 is TGTGCCAGCAGGACCCGGGACAGGGGGCCGCCCGGGGAGCTGTTTTTT. It codes for CASRTRDRGPPGELFF.

This clonotype was seen repeatedly, ten times or more. The chain carries TRBV6-2 or TRBV6-3 and TRBJ2-6, with a possible D match to TRBD1 (5 bases). The CDR3 is 16 residues long. CDR1 is MNHEY and CDR2 is SVGEGT in the germline V gene. The V gene lost 2 bases and the J gene lost 1 base, with 9 bases spanning the gap. CDR3 in amino acids: CASSYPAGSGANVLTF. CDR3 nucleotide sequence: TGTGCCAGCAGTTACCCAGCAGGGTCTGGGGCCAACGTCCTGACTTTC.

The V gene is TRBV12-3 or TRBV12-4, the J gene TRBJ2-5, with D perhaps TRBD1 (5 bases). The CDR3 runs to 14 residues. V was clipped by 5 bases and J by 5 bases, with 15 bases between them. As DNA, the CDR3 is TGTGCCAGCAGTCAGGGCTTATTATGGGAGACCCAGTACTTC. Protein product: CASSQGLLWETQYF.

This clonotype was found many times. This rearrangement joins TRBV20-1 to TRBJ1-2; weak D call: TRBD1 (5 bases). Germline loops: CDR1 DFQATT, CDR2 SNEGSKA (reference sequence). Trimming stripped 6 bases from V and 0 bases from J, with 14 bases between. The CDR3 totals 14 residues. The CDR3 bases are TGCAGTGCCCTGACGGGGCATCCTAACTATGGCTACACCTTC. Translating gives CSALTGHPNYGYTF.

The rearrangement joins TRBV19 to TRBJ2-3, with D unclear. The CDR3 covers 15 residues. V was pared by 4 bases and J by 0 bases, with 11 bases between. Germline lookup yields CDR1 LNHDA and CDR2 SQIVND (reference sequence). The CDR3 spells CASSTVGTSTDTQYF. Here the CDR3 DNA reads TGTGCCAGTAGTACAGTTGGAACTAGCACAGATACGCAGTATTTT.

The V and J genes are TRBV6-6 and TRBJ2-7, with D possibly matching TRBD2 (7 bases). The V gene lost 0 bases and the J gene lost 5 bases, with 11 bases spanning the gap. The germline V gene encodes CDR1 MNHNY and CDR2 SVGAGI (reference sequence). The CDR3 length is 14 residues. This CDR3 is CASSYSGGADEQYF. As DNA, the CDR3 is TGTGCCAGCAGTTACTCAGGGGGGGCTGACGAGCAGTACTTC.

This clonotype showed up just a few times. The rearrangement joins TRBV19 to TRBJ2-2; 7 bases are a match to TRBD2. Trimming at V came to 6 bases and at J to 3 bases, leaving 7 bases not matched to a gene. CDR3 length: 15 residues. Looked up from germline, CDR1 is LNHDA and CDR2 is SQIVND (reference sequence). The CDR3 loop reads CASRGVGGDTGELFF. CDR3 DNA: TGTGCCAGTAGAGGCGTGGGGGGGGACACCGGGGAGCTGTTTTTT.

At least ten counts were recorded for this clonotype. This chain connects TRBV6-5 to TRBJ2-7; D is perhaps TRBD1 (5 bases). Trimming left V 2 bases short and J 5 bases short, with 10 bases between. CDR3 length: 13 residues. The germline CDR1 and CDR2 sequences are MNHEY and SVGAGI. The CDR3 spells CASSYTGPNEQYF. In DNA, the CDR3 is TGTGCCAGCAGTTACACAGGTCCCAACGAGCAGTACTTC.

The chain couples TRBV5-5 to TRBJ2-3, with TRBD2 matching 10 bases. CDR1 is SGHKS and CDR2 is YYEKEE in the germline V gene (reference sequence). V shed 1 base, J shed 3 bases, and the junction held 5 bases outside the gene matches. The CDR3 spans 16 residues. The CDR3 nucleotides read TGTGCCAGCAGCTTGCTTAGCGGGGGGTCTACAGATACGCAGTATTTT. Residues: CASSLLSGGSTDTQYF. The full variable domain, in which reference TRBV5-5 and TRBJ2-3 provide the parts outside the CDR3, is DAGVTQSPTHLIKTRGQQVTLRCSPISGHKSVSWYQQVLGQGPQFIFQYYEKEERGRGNFPDRFSARQFPNYSSELNVNALLLGDSALYLCASSLLSGGSTDTQYFGPGTRLTVL.

This sequence joins TRBV14 and TRBJ1-4, with a weak D call TRBD1 (5 bases). The CDR3 has 13 amino acids. V gave up 4 bases and J gave up 11 bases, with 14 bases separating them. Germline assignment: CDR1 SGHDN and CDR2 FVKESK. The CDR3 nucleotides read TGTGCCAGCAGCCTGGGACTTCGGGGGAAACTGTTTTTT. Translating gives CASSLGLRGKLFF.

V is TRBV28 and J is TRBJ2-1, with D perhaps TRBD1 or TRBD2 (5 bases each). The CDR3 spans 14 residues. Trimming removed 6 bases from V and 7 bases from J, with 16 bases in between. Per the germline V gene, CDR1 is MDHEN and CDR2 is SYDVKM. CDR3 coding DNA: TGTGCCAGCAGCGCCGGGACCCTGGGGAATGAGCAGTTCTTC. This sequence encodes CASSAGTLGNEQFF.